Listed below are T cell receptor beta chains from one sample, sequenced in a study of CD8+CD57+ T cells in acquired aplastic anemia. MiXCR was run by TCRdb on the reads, yielding one entry per CDR3 protein. The table shows approximately 65,000 distinct CDR3 sequences, with around 50% occurring only once. Material for sequencing was sorted CD4+, CD8+, or CD8+CD57+ T cells (not recorded which) from PBMCs. The receptors were gathered from a human donor in good health, serving as a control. The CDR3 runs from the conserved cysteine through the conserved F or W. The D gene is left open where the match is weak. Clone size is shown for a subset of rows, as once, few, many or a class of expanded clone.

D: NA; V: TRBV19; size: once; J: TRBJ2-3; CDR3: CASSGGGTSTDTQYF; DNA: TGTGCCAGTAGTGGTGGTGGGACAAGCACAGATACGCAGTATTTT
D: NA; V: TRBV18; size: NA; J: TRBJ1-3; CDR3: CASSRDSGNTIYF; DNA: TGTGCCAGCTCCAGGGACTCTGGAAACACCATATATTTT
D: TRBD2; V: TRBV20-1; size: many; J: TRBJ2-5; CDR3: CSALRLDLAGGWETQYF; DNA: TGCAGTGCCCTTAGACTCGACCTAGCGGGAGGATGGGAGACCCAGTACTTC
D: NA; V: TRBV25-1; size: NA; J: TRBJ2-7; CDR3: CASRGPNLNTGELYF; DNA: TGTGCCAGCAGGGGGCCTAACTTGAACACCGGGGAGCTGTACTTC
D: NA; V: TRBV2; size: few; J: TRBJ1-4; CDR3: CASSRRGLSNGKLFF; DNA: TGTGCCAGCAGTCGAAGGGGACTGTCTAATGGAAAACTGTTTTTT
D: NA; V: TRBV15; size: NA; J: TRBJ2-3; CDR3: CATAIHWPYDTQYF; DNA: TGTGCCACTGCGATCCATTGGCCCTACGATACGCAGTATTTT
D: NA; V: TRBV9; size: many; J: TRBJ1-3; CDR3: CASSGGGSGNTIYF; DNA: TGTGCCAGCAGCGGAGGGGGCTCTGGAAACACCATATATTTT
D: NA; V: TRBV20-1; size: NA; J: TRBJ2-5; CDR3: CNTGSKGQETQYF; DNA: TGCAACACCGGTAGTAAGGGCCAAGAGACCCAGTACTTC
D: NA; V: TRBV5-1; size: NA; J: TRBJ1-1; CDR3: CASSCGTQNTEAFF; DNA: TGCGCCAGCAGCTGCGGGACCCAGAACACTGAAGCCTTCTTT
D: NA; V: TRBV20-1; size: NA; J: TRBJ2-3; CDR3: CGARNRVADTQYF; DNA: TGCGGTGCTAGAAACAGGGTGGCAGATACGCAGTATTTT
D: NA; V: TRBV19; size: many; J: TRBJ1-1; CDR3: CASSIGQGWITEAFF; DNA: TGTGCCAGTAGTATAGGGCAGGGATGGATCACTGAAGCTTTCTTT
D: TRBD2; V: TRBV2; size: medium-sized; J: TRBJ2-1; CDR3: CASRGLAGRNEQFF; DNA: TGTGCCAGCAGAGGACTAGCGGGAAGAAATGAGCAGTTCTTC
D: TRBD1; V: TRBV7-2; size: once; J: TRBJ2-5; CDR3: CAGGTGSWETQYF; DNA: TGTGCCGGGGGGACAGGTTCATGGGAGACCCAGTACTTC
D: TRBD2; V: TRBV24-1; size: NA; J: TRBJ2-1; CDR3: CATSDVLAGGLSEQFF; DNA: TGTGCCACCAGTGATGTACTAGCGGGGGGGCTCTCAGAGCAGTTCTTC
D: TRBD1; V: TRBV5-8; size: many; J: TRBJ2-3; CDR3: CASSRRQGLDTQYF; DNA: TGTGCCAGCAGCCGAAGACAGGGTCTTGATACGCAGTATTTT
D: NA; V: TRBV7-6; size: NA; J: TRBJ2-3; CDR3: CASSLRPATDTQYF; DNA: TGTGCCAGCAGCTTACGTCCAGCCACAGATACGCAGTATTTT
D: TRBD1; V: TRBV30; size: many; J: TRBJ2-1; CDR3: CAWSNRGDEQFF; DNA: TGTGCCTGGAGTAACAGGGGGGATGAGCAGTTCTTC
D: TRBD2; V: TRBV7-9; size: NA; J: TRBJ2-2; CDR3: CASSWGGTGELFF; DNA: TGTGCCAGCAGCTGGGGGGGCACCGGGGAGCTGTTTTTT
D: TRBD1; V: TRBV29-1; size: few; J: TRBJ2-7; CDR3: CSYWTGISYEQYF; DNA: TGCAGCTACTGGACAGGGATCTCCTACGAGCAGTACTTC
D: NA; V: TRBV2; size: medium-sized; J: TRBJ2-6; CDR3: CASRWVNGANVLTF; DNA: TGTGCCAGCAGATGGGTGAATGGGGCCAACGTCCTGACTTTC
D: NA; V: TRBV29-1; size: NA; J: TRBJ1-6; CDR3: CSGRTSLNSPLHF; DNA: TGCAGCGGACGGACATCCTTGAATTCACCCCTCCACTTT
D: NA; V: TRBV9; size: NA; J: TRBJ1-2; CDR3: CASSVGRSEGYTF; DNA: TGTGCCAGCAGCGTCGGCAGATCGGAAGGCTACACCTTC
D: NA; V: TRBV9; size: NA; J: TRBJ2-7; CDR3: CASSVAGGSSDEQYF; DNA: TGTGCCAGCAGCGTAGCCGGGGGAAGTTCAGACGAGCAGTACTTC
D: TRBD2; V: TRBV7-6; size: NA; J: TRBJ2-1; CDR3: CASSPPGLADNEQFF; DNA: TGTGCCAGCAGCCCCCCGGGGCTAGCGGACAATGAGCAGTTCTTC
D: NA; V: TRBV29-1; size: NA; J: TRBJ2-3; CDR3: CSVAGGAGTDTQYF; DNA: TGCAGCGTTGCTGGGGGGGCGGGCACAGATACGCAGTATTTT
D: TRBD1; V: TRBV11-2; size: many; J: TRBJ2-1; CDR3: CASSSGQGTYNEQFF; DNA: TGTGCCAGCAGCTCCGGACAGGGTACCTACAATGAGCAGTTCTTC
D: NA; V: TRBV9; size: NA; J: TRBJ2-5; CDR3: CASSAGQSVETQYF; DNA: TGTGCCAGCAGCGCAGGACAGAGCGTGGAGACCCAGTACTTC
D: NA; V: TRBV19; size: NA; J: TRBJ2-1; CDR3: CASNRQGNNEQFF; DNA: TGTGCCAGTAATAGGCAGGGCAACAATGAGCAGTTCTTC
D: NA; V: TRBV5-1; size: few; J: TRBJ1-4; CDR3: CASSLVTGRNEKLFF; DNA: TGCGCCAGCAGCTTGGTAACAGGTCGAAATGAAAAACTGTTTTTT
D: NA; V: TRBV2; size: NA; J: TRBJ1-6; CDR3: CASSSLQVSNSPLHF; DNA: TGTGCCAGCAGCTCACTACAGGTGTCAAATTCACCCCTCCACTTT
D: NA; V: TRBV6-1; size: many; J: TRBJ1-1; CDR3: CASSEPGGRRLEAFF; DNA: TGTGCCAGCAGTGAGCCGGGGGGCAGGCGGCTAGAAGCTTTCTTT
D: NA; V: TRBV19; size: NA; J: TRBJ1-2; CDR3: CASSFRDGYTF; DNA: TGTGCCAGTAGTTTCAGGGATGGCTACACCTTC
D: NA; V: TRBV12-3/TRBV12-4; size: many; J: TRBJ2-7; CDR3: CASSPRGYEQYF; DNA: TGTGCCAGCAGTCCCAGGGGTTACGAGCAGTACTTC
D: NA; V: TRBV20-1; size: NA; J: TRBJ2-1; CDR3: CSASQQGHEQFF; DNA: TGCAGTGCTAGCCAACAGGGCCATGAGCAGTTCTTC
D: NA; V: TRBV2; size: once; J: TRBJ1-2; CDR3: CAIRGLRVGYYGYTF; DNA: TGTGCCATCAGGGGCCTAAGGGTGGGGTACTATGGCTACACCTTC
D: TRBD2; V: TRBV7-2; size: NA; J: TRBJ2-5; CDR3: CASSPGGAQYF; DNA: TGTGCCAGCAGCCCTGGGGGGGCCCAGTACTTC
D: NA; V: TRBV7-9; size: NA; J: TRBJ1-1; CDR3: CASSAYQQGNTEAFF; DNA: TGTGCCAGCAGCGCTTACCAGCAGGGGAACACTGAAGCTTTCTTT
D: NA; V: TRBV4-3; size: NA; J: TRBJ1-2; CDR3: CASSHEGNYGYTF; DNA: TGCGCCAGCAGCCACGAAGGGAACTATGGCTACACCTTC
D: NA; V: TRBV19; size: NA; J: TRBJ2-7; CDR3: CASSMTEVENEQYF; DNA: TGTGCCAGTAGTATGACAGAGGTGGAAAACGAGCAGTACTTC
D: NA; V: TRBV7-3; size: many; J: TRBJ1-5; CDR3: CASSSVTRVNQPQHF; DNA: TGTGCCAGCAGCTCCGTTACCCGAGTAAACCAGCCCCAGCATTTT
D: NA; V: TRBV9; size: many; J: TRBJ1-3; CDR3: CASSVGRGREGNTIYF; DNA: TGTGCCAGCAGCGTAGGTAGGGGCCGAGAAGGAAACACCATATATTTT
D: TRBD2; V: TRBV20-1; size: NA; J: TRBJ2-5; CDR3: CSASGAGGAGETQYF; DNA: TGCAGTGCTAGTGGAGCGGGAGGCGCCGGGGAGACCCAGTACTTC
D: NA; V: TRBV9; size: many; J: TRBJ2-3; CDR3: CASSVVGSGSTDTQYF; DNA: TGTGCCAGCAGCGTAGTAGGGAGCGGCAGCACAGATACGCAGTATTTT
D: NA; V: TRBV4-2; size: many; J: TRBJ2-1; CDR3: CASSQESGGLYNEQFF; DNA: TGTGCCAGCAGCCAAGAATCTGGCGGGCTCTACAATGAGCAGTTCTTC
D: NA; V: TRBV2; size: NA; J: TRBJ1-2; CDR3: CASRENYGYTF; DNA: TGTGCCAGCCGGGAGAACTATGGCTACACCTTC
D: TRBD1; V: TRBV29-1; size: NA; J: TRBJ1-1; CDR3: CSVAGQGEAFF; DNA: TGCAGCGTTGCCGGACAGGGGGAAGCTTTCTTT
D: NA; V: TRBV19; size: NA; J: TRBJ1-2; CDR3: CASSIGDSGYTF; DNA: TGTGCCAGTAGTATCGGGGACTCTGGCTACACCTTC
D: TRBD1; V: TRBV7-7; size: medium-sized; J: TRBJ2-2; CDR3: CASSLSLGQSNTGELFF; DNA: TGTGCCAGCAGCTTAAGCTTGGGACAGTCGAACACCGGGGAGCTGTTTTTT
D: NA; V: TRBV28; size: many; J: TRBJ2-5; CDR3: CASSLAPLGETQYF; DNA: TGTGCCAGCAGTTTAGCCCCCCTGGGGGAGACCCAGTACTTC
D: TRBD1; V: TRBV5-1; size: NA; J: TRBJ1-4; CDR3: CASSLGQGAGDEKLLF; DNA: TGCGCCAGCAGCTTGGGCCAGGGGGCCGGTGACGAAAAACTGCTTTTT
D: TRBD1; V: TRBV30; size: many; J: TRBJ2-7; CDR3: CAWGRTGGLEQYF; DNA: TGTGCCTGGGGTAGGACAGGGGGTTTGGAGCAGTACTTC
D: TRBD1; V: TRBV7-2; size: few; J: TRBJ1-6; CDR3: CASSLGGGGSPLHF; DNA: TGTGCCAGCAGCTTAGGAGGGGGCGGTTCACCCCTCCACTTT
D: TRBD1; V: TRBV29-1; size: NA; J: TRBJ1-1; CDR3: CSGQGATEAFF; DNA: TGCAGCGGACAGGGTGCCACTGAAGCTTTCTTT
D: NA; V: TRBV15; size: NA; J: TRBJ1-2; CDR3: CATSRDRITNYGYTF; DNA: TGTGCCACCAGCAGAGATCGAATTACAAACTATGGCTACACCTTC
D: TRBD1; V: TRBV6-1; size: many; J: TRBJ2-7; CDR3: CASSPGQPPYEQYF; DNA: TGTGCCAGCAGTCCGGGACAGCCACCCTACGAGCAGTACTTC
D: NA; V: TRBV28; size: many; J: TRBJ1-2; CDR3: CASRGGTGRGELYGYTF; DNA: TGTGCCAGCAGGGGGGGGACGGGACGAGGGGAACTTTATGGCTACACCTTC
D: NA; V: TRBV5-1; size: NA; J: TRBJ1-6; CDR3: CASSLAVGVNSPLHF; DNA: TGCGCCAGCAGCTTGGCGGTGGGAGTGAATTCACCCCTCCACTTT
D: TRBD1; V: TRBV5-4; size: once; J: TRBJ2-7; CDR3: CASSPRQGSSYEQYF; DNA: TGTGCCAGCAGCCCTCGACAGGGAAGCTCCTACGAGCAGTACTTC
D: TRBD2; V: TRBV5-1; size: many; J: TRBJ2-5; CDR3: CASSLVGLAGAETQYF; DNA: TGCGCCAGCAGCTTAGTGGGACTAGCGGGAGCGGAGACCCAGTACTTC